This TCR beta chain was recovered during a study of T cell responses to AZD1222 COVID-19 vaccine. Study outcomes and limitations: Targets within unmutated variant regions were reportedly found for nearly half of spike-specific TCRs. When two AZD1222 doses had been given, Spike-specific TCR breadth and depth rose.

Germline lookup yields CDR1 ENHRY and CDR2 SYGVKD. Trimming took off 10 bases at V and 4 bases at J, with 16 bases between the two ends. The CDR3 covers 13 residues. Assay used: immunoSEQ multiplex PCR; TCRdb lists only in-frame clones, some missing. The data contain about 93,000 clones, about 90% of them singletons. Regarding this clone: Its antigen is not identified.

This receptor was obtained from an adult in good health. The V and J genes are TRBV10-3 and TRBJ1-1, with D maybe TRBD1 (5 bases). Sequenced here: peripheral blood, sampled on day 0 of MenACWY control vaccination. The CDR3 DNA follows: TGTGCCAGTAGGGTCGTCGGGACCACTGAAGCTTTCTTT. Protein product: CASRVVGTTEAFF.